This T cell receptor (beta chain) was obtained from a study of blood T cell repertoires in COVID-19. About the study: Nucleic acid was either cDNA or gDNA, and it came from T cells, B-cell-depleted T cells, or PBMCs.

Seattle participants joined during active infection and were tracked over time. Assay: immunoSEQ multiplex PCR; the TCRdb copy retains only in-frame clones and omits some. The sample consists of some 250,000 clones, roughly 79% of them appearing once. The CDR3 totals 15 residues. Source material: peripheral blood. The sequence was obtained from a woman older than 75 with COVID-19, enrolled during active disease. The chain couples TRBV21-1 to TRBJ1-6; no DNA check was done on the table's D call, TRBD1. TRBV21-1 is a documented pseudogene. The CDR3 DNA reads TGTGCCAGCAGCAAAGTAGGGACAGAGAATTCACCCCTCCACTTT. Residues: CASSKVGTENSPLHF.